Reported below is one TCR beta chain. This clone was detected once. Its binding antigen is unknown. No base quality information exists; no much larger clone differs at one position. The immunoSEQ platform was used to sequence TCR beta CDR3 regions at survey depth. The QIAamp DNA micro kit was used to extract genomic DNA from every cultured and uncultured CD8+ T cell population. For the original study's pipeline: Samples with fewer than 5,000 productive reads were excluded, which removed about 6% of the roughly 75 HIV peptide-stimulated cultures. Sequences were trimmed to CDR3 by a MANAFEST web app, and nonproductive sequences, CDR3s under 5 amino acids, and sequences not starting with C or ending with F/W were removed. Antigen-specific clonotypes had to expand in at least 2 of 3 replicates versus no-peptide control at FDR 0.01, only within one epitope family. A specific clonotype also had to show a frequency at least fivefold higher than in wells stimulated with peptides from other epitope families. The source is immuneACCESS, and TCRdb retained only in-frame sequences with V and J called. Part of the clones is not carried over; for the studies checked, unresolved V genes explain less than half of this, and the remainder is unexplained. D and trimming come from the DNA, and the V and J calls and clone size come from that table. For this sample the table gives about 4,300 clones, of which about 65% were detected only once. Clones ranked in the top ten supply 44% of the sample.

The EasySep Human CD8+ T Cell Enrichment Kit was used on day 10 to isolate CD8+ T cells from every culture. This sample was included in a study of CD8 T cell repertoires and HIV-1 epitope variants (dated by TCRdb to 2018 to 2021). General notes on the study: T cells were stimulated in separate culture wells with each of twenty-five peptides representing autologous and known Gag and Nef epitope variants. A total of more than 70 T cell cultures were run, with each culture condition done in triplicate except for one peptide, which was done in duplicate. An aliquot of 1M T cells was saved as an uncultured baseline condition, separate from the approximately 75 T cell cultures. T cells were enriched using the EasySep Human T Cell Enrichment Kit and were co-cultured with equal numbers of autologous T cell-negative cells serving as antigen-presenting cells. Cultures ran for approximately eleven days in IMDM with gentamicin, with half-media changes on days 3 and 7 adding IL-2, IL-7 and IL-15. Three Gag epitope families and Nef HW9 and YT9 were included among the tested epitopes. The control conditions were a CMV, EBV and flu peptide pool, the Ebola AY9 epitope as a negative control, and a well with no peptide.

The cysteine opens and the phenylalanine closes a CDR3 of 14 amino acids. Only CDR3 DNA remains: 42 bases, in frame from the first base. As encoded in the germline V gene (reference sequence), CDR1 is MNHNY while CDR2 is SVGAGI. Trimming at the junction amounts to 6 bases on V and 2 bases on J, and the germline ends lie 12 bases apart. Summary of the overall study and its limitations: The study identified roughly 9 antigen-specific TCR beta clonotypes, roughly 6 of which appeared to be cross-reactive for autologous or known escape epitope variants. About 5 clonotypes recognized the Nef KF9 family and one clonotype recognized the HW9 family, while no responses were seen to the TAALDMSHF plasma variant. Only TCR beta chains were identified by the assay, and proliferation to antigen, not T cell function or cytokine profile, was indicated.

Sequencing was done on a sample of cultured CD8+ T cells derived from PBMCs. The chain uses TRBV6-6 and TRBJ2-3; the D gene is perhaps TRBD1, on 6 matching bases. The receptor comes from a male donor with HIV. The sequence in DNA is TGTGCCAGCAGCCAAGACAGGCTCACAGATACGCAGTATTTT. The resulting protein is CASSQDRLTDTQYF.